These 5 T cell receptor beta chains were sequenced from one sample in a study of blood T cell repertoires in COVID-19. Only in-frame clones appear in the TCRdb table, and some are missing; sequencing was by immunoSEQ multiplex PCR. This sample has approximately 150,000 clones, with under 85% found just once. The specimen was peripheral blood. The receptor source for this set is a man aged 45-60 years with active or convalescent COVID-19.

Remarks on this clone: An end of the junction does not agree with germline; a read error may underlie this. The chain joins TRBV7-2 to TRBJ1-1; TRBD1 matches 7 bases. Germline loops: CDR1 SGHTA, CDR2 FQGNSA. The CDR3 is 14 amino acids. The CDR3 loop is CASSLGQSNTEVFF. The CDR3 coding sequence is TGTGCCAGCAGCCTGGGACAGTCGAACACTGAAGTTTTCTTT.

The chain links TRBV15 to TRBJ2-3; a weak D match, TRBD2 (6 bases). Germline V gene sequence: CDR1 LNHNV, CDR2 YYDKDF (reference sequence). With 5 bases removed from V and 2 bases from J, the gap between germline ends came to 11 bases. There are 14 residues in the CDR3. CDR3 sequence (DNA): TGTGCCACCAGCCCTGGACTAATCACAGATACGCAGTATTTT. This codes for CATSPGLITDTQYF.

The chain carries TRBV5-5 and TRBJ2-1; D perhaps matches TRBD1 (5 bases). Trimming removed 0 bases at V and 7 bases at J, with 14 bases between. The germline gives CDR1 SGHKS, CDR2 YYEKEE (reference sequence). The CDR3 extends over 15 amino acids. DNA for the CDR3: TGTGCCAGCAGCTTGGAAATAGGGGTATGGAATGAGCAGTTCTTC. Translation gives CASSLEIGVWNEQFF.

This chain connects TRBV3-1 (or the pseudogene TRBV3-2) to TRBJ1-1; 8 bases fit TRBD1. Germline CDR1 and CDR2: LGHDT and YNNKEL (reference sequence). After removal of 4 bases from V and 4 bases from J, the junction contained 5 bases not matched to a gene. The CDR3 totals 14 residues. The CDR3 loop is CASSPRQGATEAFF. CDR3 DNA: TGTGCCAGCAGCCCCCGGCAGGGGGCCACTGAAGCTTTCTTT.

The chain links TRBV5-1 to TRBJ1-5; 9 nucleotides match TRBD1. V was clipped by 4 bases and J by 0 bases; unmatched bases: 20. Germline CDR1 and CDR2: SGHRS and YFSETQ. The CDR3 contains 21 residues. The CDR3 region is CASSLPGQGLRSNDSNQPQHF. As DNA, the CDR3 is TGCGCCAGCAGCCTTCCGGGACAGGGACTCCGATCCAATGATAGCAATCAGCCCCAGCATTTT.